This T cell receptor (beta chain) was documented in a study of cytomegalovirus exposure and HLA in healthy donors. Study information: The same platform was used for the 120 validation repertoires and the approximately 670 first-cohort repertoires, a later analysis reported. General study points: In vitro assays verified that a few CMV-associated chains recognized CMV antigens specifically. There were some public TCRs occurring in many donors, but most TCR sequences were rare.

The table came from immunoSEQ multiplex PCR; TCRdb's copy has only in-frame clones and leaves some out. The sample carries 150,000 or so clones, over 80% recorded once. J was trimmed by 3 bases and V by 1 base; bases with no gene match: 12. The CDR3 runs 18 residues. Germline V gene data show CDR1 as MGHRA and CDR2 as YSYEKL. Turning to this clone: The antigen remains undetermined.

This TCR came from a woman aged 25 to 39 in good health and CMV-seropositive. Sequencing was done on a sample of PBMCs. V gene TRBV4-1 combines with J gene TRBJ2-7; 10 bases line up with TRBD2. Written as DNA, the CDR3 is TGCGCCAGCAGCCAAGGAAATCCGGTCCTAGCGGGAGTCTACGAGCAGTACTTC. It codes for CASSQGNPVLAGVYEQYF.